Sequencing of this T cell receptor beta chain was carried out in a study of CD8 T cells in Susac syndrome. Reverse transcription of about 0.45 to 1 ug RNA used random hexamers. Each CDR3 protein gets one entry after TCRdb re-called the immunoSEQ multiplex PCR reads with MiXCR. The data hold 65,000 to 80,000 distinct CDR3 sequences, with about 91% observed a single time. The germline V gene encodes CDR1 MNHEY and CDR2 SMNVEV (reference sequence). This CDR3 spans 12 amino acids. V was trimmed by 3 bases and J by 3 bases, leaving 3 bases between them. Sequences were obtained from CD8+ T cells from PBMCs. This clonotype was sampled from a human donor with multiple sclerosis. The chain carries TRBV27 and TRBJ1-5; D is unclear. In DNA form, the CDR3 reads TGTGCCAGCAGTTTTTACAATCAGCCCCAGCATTTT. Translating it yields CASSFYNQPQHF.